The 21 T cell receptor beta chains listed next were all sequenced from one sample in a study of cytomegalovirus exposure and HLA in healthy donors. With 60 Vbeta and 13 Jbeta primers, the PCR was carried out. Sequenced by immunoSEQ multiplex PCR; TCRdb stores in-frame clones only, minus some. The table records some 120,000 clones, around 77% of them present only once. The source material was PBMCs. The receptors stem from a man younger than 45 in good health and CMV-seronegative.

The J gene is TRBJ2-5, the V gene TRBV14, with D tentatively TRBD1 (6 bases). The length of the CDR3 is 17 residues. Trimming took 5 bases from V and 5 from J, leaving 24 bases between them. Germline V gives CDR1 SGHDN, CDR2 FVKESK. CDR3 protein: CASSDPLSTGMLETQYF. For the CDR3, the DNA is TGTGCCAGCAGCGACCCTCTATCGACAGGTATGTTGGAGACCCAGTACTTC.

V and J are TRBV4-2 and TRBJ2-3; 8 bases agree with TRBD2. V lost 1 base and J lost 0; bases outside the gene matches: 9. The CDR3 has 18 amino acids. Germline V gives CDR1 LGHNA, CDR2 YNFKEQ. As DNA, the CDR3 is TGTGCCAGCAGCCAAGTTCGGGGGGGGTACCCAAGCACAGATACGCAGTATTTT. It is translated as CASSQVRGGYPSTDTQYF.

The chain joins TRBV14 to TRBJ2-1, with D perhaps TRBD1 (6 bases). With 4 bases removed from V and 7 bases from J, the gap between germline ends came to 14 bases. Germline CDR1 SGHDN, CDR2 FVKESK. The CDR3 length is 14 residues. CDR3 nucleotide sequence: TGTGCCAGCAGCCCTCCTACCAGGGGTAATGAGCAGTTCTTC. Translating it yields CASSPPTRGNEQFF.

The V and J genes are TRBV27 and TRBJ1-5; 7 bases are shared with TRBD1. The CDR3 totals 14 residues. V was clipped by 6 bases and J by 7 bases; unmatched bases: 9. Germline CDR1 MNHEY, CDR2 SMNVEV (reference sequence). The CDR3 here is CASSSKGGWQPQHF. DNA for the CDR3: TGTGCCAGCAGCTCGAAAGGGGGCTGGCAGCCCCAGCATTTT.

The chain uses TRBV5-1 and TRBJ2-7; 7 bases fit TRBD2. Germline lookup yields CDR1 SGHRS and CDR2 YFSETQ. The CDR3 is 14 residues long. Trimming cost V 0 bases and J 3 bases; bases outside gene matches: 3. CDR3 in amino acids: CASSLGDYLYEQYF. CDR3 DNA sequence: TGCGCCAGCAGCTTGGGGGACTACCTCTACGAGCAGTACTTC.

This chain links TRBV7-9 with TRBJ2-1; TRBD2 aligns across 12 bases. CDR1 SEHNR and CDR2 FQNEAQ come from the germline V gene (reference sequence). The J segment lost 5 bases and the V segment lost 5 bases, leaving 10 bases of the junction unmatched. CDR3 length: 17 residues. The DNA of the CDR3 is TGTGCCAGCAGCATGACTCTAGCGGGAGGGCCGGACAATGAGCAGTTCTTC. It is translated as CASSMTLAGGPDNEQFF.

This clone was counted a single time. The rearrangement uses TRBV2 and TRBJ2-1, with D perhaps TRBD2 (6 bases). V gave up 4 bases and J gave up 8 bases, with 12 bases separating them. The germline gives CDR1 SNHLY, CDR2 FYNNEI. The CDR3 is 13 residues long. The CDR3 reads CASSGGGADEQFF. CDR3 DNA sequence: TGTGCCAGCAGTGGGGGAGGAGCCGATGAGCAGTTCTTC.

This clone has only one observation. V and J are TRBV6-5 and TRBJ1-1; D perhaps matches TRBD1 (5 bases). Between the trimmed V and J ends, which lost 4 bases and 1 base, there was a span of 13 bases. Germline lookup yields CDR1 MNHEY and CDR2 SVGAGI. The CDR3 is 15 residues long. The CDR3 DNA follows: TGTGCCAGCAGTTCGACAGCTTTGGGGAACACTGAAGCTTTCTTT. As protein: CASSSTALGNTEAFF.

The chain uses TRBV5-1 and TRBJ2-1, with a weak D call TRBD1 (5 bases). CDR1 and CDR2 (germline): SGHRS, YFSETQ. V was trimmed by 5 bases and J by 10 bases, leaving 16 bases between them. This CDR3 has 13 residues. CDR3 sequence (DNA): TGCGCCAGCAGTCTTGAGGTTGCAGGGGAGCAGTTCTTC. Translation: CASSLEVAGEQFF.

The chain links TRBV28 to TRBJ1-4; possibly TRBD1 for D (5 bases). Trimming shortened V by 5 bases and J by 1 base, and 11 bases separated the two germline ends. CDR3 length: 15 amino acids. Germline-derived CDR1 and CDR2 are MDHEN and SYDVKM. Here the CDR3 DNA reads TGTGCCAGCAGTGATCCAGGGAAAACTAATGAAAAACTGTTTTTT. This translates into CASSDPGKTNEKLFF.

The V and J genes are TRBV9 and TRBJ2-5, with 8 positions matching TRBD1. CDR1 and CDR2 (germline): SGDLS, YYNGEE. CDR3 length equals 15 residues. The ends lost 5 bases at V and 4 bases at J; junction bases unmatched: 10. In DNA form, the CDR3 reads TGTGCCAGCAGTTCCGGACAGGGCCGGGGAGAGACCCAGTACTTC. Its protein is CASSSGQGRGETQYF.

V usage is TRBV6-5 and J usage is TRBJ1-3; TRBD1 might be the D (5 bases). In germline, CDR1 is MNHEY, CDR2 SVGAGI. V shed 10 bases and J shed 1 base, with 8 bases lying between them. The CDR3 has 12 amino acids. The CDR3 here is CATGGSGNTIYF. Written as DNA, the CDR3 is TGTGCCACCGGGGGTTCTGGAAACACCATATATTTT.

The chain carries TRBV29-1 and TRBJ1-1, with a tentative D call TRBD1 (6 bases). Trimming left V 6 bases short and J 2 bases short, with 16 bases between. Germline V gene lookup returns CDR1 SQVTM and CDR2 ANQGSEA. The CDR3 consists of 14 residues. The chain's CDR3 is CSVDRGQTNTEAFF. The CDR3 DNA is TGCAGCGTCGATAGAGGACAGACCAACACTGAAGCTTTCTTT. Supplemented by reference TRBV29-1 and TRBJ1-1, the full variable domain reads SAVISQKPSRDICQRGTSLTIQCQVDSQVTMMFWYRQQPGQSLTLIATANQGSEATYESGFVIDKFPISRPNLTFSTLTVSNMSPEDSSIYLCSVDRGQTNTEAFFGQGTRLTVV.

This clone was counted once. The rearrangement joins TRBV19 to TRBJ2-2; D might be TRBD1 (5 bases). Germline V lookup: CDR1 LNHDA, CDR2 SQIVND (reference sequence). V lost 7 bases and J 3 bases, leaving 12 bases between the germline ends. The CDR3 contains 14 residues. In DNA form, the CDR3 reads TGTGCCAGTAACCTCGGACAAGACACCGGGGAGCTGTTTTTT. This translates into CASNLGQDTGELFF.

The chain carries TRBV6-5 and TRBJ1-2; D not certain. With 7 bases removed from V and 3 bases from J, the gap between germline ends came to 12 bases. The CDR3 consists of 13 residues. The V gene's germline CDR1 is MNHEY and CDR2 SVGAGI. The CDR3 sequence: CASTRHPDYGYTF. The CDR3 DNA is TGTGCCAGCACCAGACACCCCGACTATGGCTACACCTTC.

The chain employs TRBV6-5 and TRBJ1-3; D is undetermined. Germline CDR1 and CDR2: MNHEY and SVGAGI. The CDR3 covers 14 residues. V was clipped by 8 bases and J by 0 bases, with 11 bases between them. CDR3 nucleotide sequence: TGTGCCAGCCGACGGGAAACCTCTGGAAACACCATATATTTT. Encoded protein: CASRRETSGNTIYF.

This chain joins TRBV4-1 and TRBJ2-1; TRBD2 matches 8 bases. The germline gives CDR1 MGHRA, CDR2 YSYEKL. The CDR3 covers 16 residues. J was trimmed by 5 bases and V by 6 bases; bases with no gene match: 12. The CDR3 DNA reads TGCGCCAGCAGTCCAAGTTCAACTAGCGGTAACAATGAGCAGTTCTTC. It is translated as CASSPSSTSGNNEQFF.

This chain uses TRBV7-2 with TRBJ1-6; the D gene is possibly TRBD1 (5 bases). The CDR3 loop spans 13 amino acids. The ends were cut back, 4 bases at V and 11 bases at J, with 12 bases in the middle. Germline V CDR1 and CDR2: SGHTA, FQGNSA. CDR3 region: CASSSDKMAPLHF. The CDR3 bases are TGTGCCAGCAGCTCGGACAAGATGGCACCCCTCCACTTT.

V is TRBV5-5 and J is TRBJ2-7, with 7 bases matching TRBD1. CDR3 length: 15 amino acids. Germline values: CDR1 SGHKS, CDR2 YYEKEE (reference sequence). V shed 2 bases, J shed 3 bases, and the junction held 8 bases outside the gene matches. CDR3 residues: CASSLGTESYYEQYF. As DNA, the CDR3 is TGTGCCAGCAGCTTAGGGACAGAGAGTTACTACGAGCAGTACTTC. The entire variable domain, with the rest obtained from reference TRBV5-5 and TRBJ2-7, is as follows: DAGVTQSPTHLIKTRGQQVTLRCSPISGHKSVSWYQQVLGQGPQFIFQYYEKEERGRGNFPDRFSARQFPNYSSELNVNALLLGDSALYLCASSLGTESYYEQYFGPGTRLTVT.

J is TRBJ1-3 and V is TRBV30; D perhaps matches TRBD1 (5 bases). The CDR3 contains 14 residues. The V end was cut by 6 bases, the J end by 0 bases, with 12 bases between. Per the germline V gene, CDR1 is GTSNPN and CDR2 is SVGIG (reference sequence). In DNA, the CDR3 is TGTGCCTGTCGACGGGGGTACTCTGGAAACACCATATATTTT. Protein: CACRRGYSGNTIYF.

This rearrangement joins TRBV11-2 to TRBJ1-3; possibly TRBD1 for D (5 bases). The CDR3 extends over 15 amino acids. The germline V and J ends were trimmed by 1 base and 1 base, with 8 bases remaining between them. CDR1 and CDR2 (germline): SGHAT, FQNNGV. CDR3 region: CASSLADISGNTIYF. In DNA, the CDR3 is TGTGCCAGCAGCTTAGCGGACATTTCTGGAAACACCATATATTTT.